These 32 T cell receptor beta chains were sequenced from one sample in a study of early T cells in non-severe SARS-CoV-2 infection. TCRdb independently ran MiXCR on the 5' RACE reads; one entry per CDR3 protein. The table has 65,000 to 75,000 distinct CDR3 sequences, roughly 4.6% seen once. Source: whole blood, taken at baseline. The receptor set was obtained from an adult who was a healthcare worker with PCR-confirmed SARS-CoV-2 infection or an uninfected control (not recorded which). The donor label of this sample is uncertain.

There are many counts of this clonotype. V is TRBV7-2 and J is TRBJ1-1, with D uncertain. CDR3 length equals 15 residues. CDR1 and CDR2 (germline): SGHTA, FQGNSA. V shed 5 bases and J shed 0 bases, with 13 bases lying between them. The CDR3 here is CASSPTSVMNTEAFF. CDR3 in DNA: TGTGCCAGCAGCCCTACGTCCGTTATGAACACTGAAGCTTTCTTT. Drawing the rest from reference TRBV7-2 and TRBJ1-1, the complete variable domain is GAGVSQSPSNKVTEKGKDVELRCDPISGHTALYWYRQSLGQGLEFLIYFQGNSAPDKSGLPSDRFSAERTGGSVSTLTIQRTQQEDSAVYLCASSPTSVMNTEAFFGQGTRLTVV.

This clonotype was seen at least ten times. The genes are TRBV7-8 and TRBJ1-6; D ambiguous. The CDR3 is made up of 15 amino acids. Germline V gene data show CDR1 as SGHVS and CDR2 as FQNEAQ. V was trimmed by 3 bases and J by 4 bases, leaving 10 bases between them. For the CDR3, the DNA is TGTGCCAGCAGCTTGACCGGGTCTTATAATTCACCCCTCCACTTT. Translated: CASSLTGSYNSPLHF.

This clonotype was observed many times. The CDR3 DNA is TGTGCCAGCAGCTTAGGGGACAGGAATGGCTACACCTTC. This translates into CASSLGDRNGYTF. The chain has TRBV7-8 and TRBJ1-2, with 8 positions matching TRBD1. Per germline, CDR1 SGHVS and CDR2 FQNEAQ. The CDR3 covers 13 residues. Trimming took 1 base from V and 6 from J; bases not matched to a gene: 1.

This clonotype appeared many times. The V call is TRBV19, the J call TRBJ2-6; the D is unclear. Trimming removed 5 bases at V and 0 bases at J, with 17 bases between. The CDR3 spans 18 residues. Per germline, CDR1 LNHDA and CDR2 SQIVND (reference sequence). CDR3 bases: TGTGCCAGTAGTTTCCAGAGCCTACCCCTCTCTGGGGCCAACGTCCTGACTTTC. This translates into CASSFQSLPLSGANVLTF.

This clonotype occurred many times. This chain uses TRBV20-1 with TRBJ2-3; 9 positions match TRBD1. Germline trimming cut 5 bases from V and 3 bases from J; bases unmatched to any gene: 3. Germline V gene sequence: CDR1 DFQATT, CDR2 SNEGSKA (reference sequence). The CDR3 consists of 13 residues. The CDR3 is CSAPTGGTDTQYF. For the CDR3, the DNA is TGCAGTGCTCCGACAGGGGGTACAGATACGCAGTATTTT.

This clonotype was seen many times. V is TRBV7-2 and J is TRBJ2-1; D gene unclear. V lost 5 bases, J lost 4 bases, and 12 bases lay in between. CDR1 SGHTA and CDR2 FQGNSA come from the germline V gene. The CDR3 has 14 residues. DNA for the CDR3: TGTGCCAGCAGCCCCTTAGGACGTTACAATGAGCAGTTCTTC. Residues: CASSPLGRYNEQFF.

This clonotype was detected many times. The J gene is TRBJ2-5, the V gene TRBV27, with TRBD2 matching 8 bases. Germline CDR1 MNHEY, CDR2 SMNVEV (reference sequence). V gave up 0 bases and J gave up 3 bases; unmatched junction bases: 3. The CDR3 totals 15 residues. The CDR3 loop is CASSLSRAGEETQYF. For the CDR3, the DNA is TGTGCCAGCAGTTTATCGCGAGCGGGGGAAGAGACCCAGTACTTC.

The sample holds many counts of this clonotype. The gene calls are TRBV29-1 and TRBJ1-1, with 10 bases fitting TRBD1. The length of the CDR3 is 15 residues. After removal of 3 bases from V and 5 bases from J, the junction contained 9 bases not matched to a gene. Germline V lookup: CDR1 SQVTM, CDR2 ANQGSEA. Here the CDR3 reads CSVDDRDRGSTEAFF. CDR3 coding DNA: TGCAGCGTTGATGACCGGGACAGGGGTTCGACTGAAGCTTTCTTT.

This clonotype was found many times. The chain is built from TRBV7-2 and TRBJ2-1, with TRBD1 as a possible D gene (5 bases). Trimming took 3 bases from V and 5 from J, leaving 14 bases between them. This CDR3 comprises 15 residues. Germline values: CDR1 SGHTA, CDR2 FQGNSA. The CDR3 DNA is TGTGCCAGCAGCTTTCAGGGTCTGGAAAACAATGAGCAGTTCTTC. Translation gives CASSFQGLENNEQFF.

In its sample, this clonotype was seen a few times. This chain joins TRBV4-1 and TRBJ2-1; the match to TRBD2 covers 14 bases. J lost 10 bases, V lost 3 bases, and 5 bases had no gene match. The CDR3 length is 15 residues. Germline assignment: CDR1 MGHRA and CDR2 YSYEKL. The CDR3 loop is CASSHRLAGGLEQFF. The CDR3 DNA follows: TGCGCCAGCAGCCACCGACTAGCGGGGGGGCTCGAGCAGTTCTTC.

The V and J genes are TRBV19 and TRBJ2-3; the match to TRBD2 covers 13 bases. The CDR3 runs to 17 residues. The V and J ends lost 1 base and 2 bases, in that order; junction bases with no gene match: 3. The germline V gene encodes CDR1 LNHDA and CDR2 SQIVND (reference sequence). In nucleotides, the CDR3 is TGTGCCAGTAGTATAGTCGGACTAGCGGGGGACACAGATACGCAGTATTTT. Translated, it gives CASSIVGLAGDTDTQYF.

This clonotype appeared a few times. The rearrangement joins TRBV6-1 to TRBJ1-4; 10 nucleotides match TRBD1. The CDR3 has 14 amino acids. CDR1 and CDR2 (germline): MNHNS, SASEGT. Trimming took 10 bases from V and 8 from J; bases not matched to a gene: 10. The CDR3 coding sequence is TGTGCCACCCAGGGCGACAGGGGGCGAGAAAAACTGTTTTTT. Translating it yields CATQGDRGREKLFF.

As regards this clonotype: The junction differs from germline at one of its ends, possibly a read error. The CDR3 loop is CATSRDRGSGNTMYF. The CDR3 DNA sequence: TGCGCCACCAGCAGAGATCGAGGGTCTGGAAACACCATGTATTTT. This rearrangement joins TRBV15 to TRBJ1-3, with no clear D. Germline V lookup: CDR1 LNHNV, CDR2 YYDKDF (reference sequence). The CDR3 runs to 15 residues.

This clonotype was picked up many times. This chain links TRBV10-1 with TRBJ1-4; D is undetermined. CDR3 length: 15 residues. With 4 bases removed from V and 0 bases from J, the gap between germline ends came to 9 bases. Germline V gene data show CDR1 as WNHNN and CDR2 as SYGVQD (reference sequence). Here the CDR3 reads CASSGGDSTNEKLFF. In nucleotides, the CDR3 is TGCGCCAGCAGTGGTGGGGATTCAACTAATGAAAAACTGTTTTTT.

This chain joins TRBV5-1 and TRBJ2-7; 7 bases map to TRBD1. Germline CDR1 is SGHRS and CDR2 is YFSETQ. The CDR3 contains 15 residues. The V segment lost 3 bases and the J segment 0 bases; nucleotides outside the gene matches: 6. The CDR3 nucleotides read TGCGCCAGCAGCTATCAACAGGGGTCCTCCTACGAGCAGTACTTC. Translated: CASSYQQGSSYEQYF.

This clonotype was recorded at least ten times. The CDR3 DNA is TGTGCCAGCAGCTCCTCCTACTCTAGCGGGGGCTACAATGAGCAGTTCTTC. Protein: CASSSSYSSGGYNEQFF. The V gene is TRBV13, the J gene TRBJ2-1; TRBD2 matches 10 bases. Germline loops: CDR1 PRHDT, CDR2 FYEKMQ (reference sequence). After removal of 4 bases from V and 3 bases from J, the junction contained 9 bases not matched to a gene. CDR3 length: 17 residues.

This clonotype appeared a few times. The rearrangement joins TRBV28 to TRBJ1-1; 7 bases align to TRBD1. Germline loops: CDR1 MDHEN, CDR2 SYDVKM. V lost 4 bases, J lost 1 base, and 6 bases stayed unmatched. The CDR3 is 15 residues long. The CDR3 DNA reads as TGTGCCAGCAGTTCCCCGGGACAGCCGAACACTGAAGCTTTCTTT. It yields the protein CASSSPGQPNTEAFF.

This clonotype has only a few counts. The chain links TRBV28 to TRBJ2-3; 7 bases are a match to TRBD2. CDR1 is MDHEN, CDR2 SYDVKM, per germline. The CDR3 spans 16 residues. The junction had 12 bases not matched to a gene; V was cut back by 7 bases and J by 2 bases. The CDR3: CASKNLGRGDTDTQYF. CDR3 sequence (DNA): TGTGCCAGCAAAAACTTGGGACGGGGGGACACAGATACGCAGTATTTT.

This chain uses TRBV27 with TRBJ2-7, with TRBD1 identical over 8 bases. From germline, CDR1 is MNHEY and CDR2 SMNVEV (reference sequence). The CDR3 covers 16 residues. Trimming at V came to 6 bases and at J to 0 bases, leaving 10 bases not matched to a gene. This CDR3 reads CASRLGTGGSSYEQYF. The CDR3 coding sequence is TGTGCCAGCAGGTTAGGAACAGGGGGGAGCTCCTACGAGCAGTACTTC.

This clonotype showed up many times. The chain employs TRBV20-1 and TRBJ2-6; D ambiguous. There are 13 residues in the CDR3. V dropped 0 bases and J dropped 3 bases, with 3 bases sitting between them. Germline assignment: CDR1 DFQATT and CDR2 SNEGSKA (reference sequence). The DNA for the CDR3 is TGCAGTGCTAGAGATCTTGGGGCCAACGTCCTGACTTTC. Translating gives CSARDLGANVLTF.

This clonotype was recorded a few times. The chain carries TRBV10-1 and TRBJ1-2; D not resolved. Trimming stripped 4 bases from V and 4 bases from J, with 13 bases between. The CDR3 totals 14 residues. CDR1 is WNHNN and CDR2 is SYGVQD in the germline V gene (reference sequence). The CDR3 spells CASSGYTGSYGYTF. In DNA, the CDR3 is TGCGCCAGCAGTGGGTACACCGGCAGCTATGGCTACACCTTC.

This clonotype showed up just a few times. The chain has TRBV6-5 and TRBJ1-5; TRBD1 might be the D (5 bases). The V end lost 6 bases, the J end lost 5 bases, and 14 bases lay between the germline ends. This CDR3 comprises 14 residues. Germline CDR1 MNHEY, CDR2 SVGAGI. This CDR3 reads CASRGGVLDQPQHF. Here the CDR3 DNA reads TGTGCCAGCAGGGGGGGAGTTCTTGATCAGCCCCAGCATTTT.

In its sample, this clonotype was seen many times. The J gene is TRBJ2-5, the V gene TRBV13; 10 nucleotides agree with TRBD1. J lost 4 bases, V lost 5 bases, and 4 bases had no gene match. CDR3 length: 14 amino acids. Germline lookup yields CDR1 PRHDT and CDR2 FYEKMQ (reference sequence). The CDR3, as DNA: TGTGCCAGCAGCGGACAGGGGGGGTCAGAGACCCAGTACTTC. Residues: CASSGQGGSETQYF.

This clonotype showed up many times. The chain has TRBV3-1 and TRBJ2-1; TRBD1 agrees at 7 bases. With 1 base clipped from V and 7 bases from J, the junction kept 4 bases outside the gene matches. CDR1 is LGHDT, CDR2 YNNKEL, per germline (reference sequence). This CDR3 has 14 residues. Here the CDR3 reads CASSQAGGRNEQFF. The CDR3 bases are TGTGCCAGCAGCCAAGCAGGGGGTCGGAATGAGCAGTTCTTC.

The chain recombines TRBV29-1 with TRBJ2-3, with 8 bases aligning to TRBD2. V dropped 0 bases and J dropped 1; count of bases not matched to a gene: 6. The CDR3 contains 16 residues. Germline V gene sequence: CDR1 SQVTM, CDR2 ANQGSEA. The CDR3 is CSVEDRPGGGTDTQYF. The CDR3 DNA is TGCAGCGTTGAAGATCGCCCGGGGGGGGGCACAGATACGCAGTATTTT.

This clonotype appeared many times. This rearrangement joins TRBV11-2 to TRBJ2-5; D tentatively fits TRBD1 or TRBD2 (5 bases each). The germline V and J ends were trimmed by 4 bases and 5 bases, with 17 bases remaining between them. The germline V gene encodes CDR1 SGHAT and CDR2 FQNNGV. The CDR3 consists of 15 residues. The CDR3 DNA follows: TGTGCCAGCAGCTATGTCGAGGGGACCCAGGAGACCCAGTACTTC. This sequence encodes CASSYVEGTQETQYF.

In this sample, this clonotype turned up many times. In DNA, the CDR3 is TGTGCCAGCAGTTCGGGACAGGGAGGCTCACCCCTCCACTTT. Encoded protein: CASSSGQGGSPLHF. The chain uses TRBV6-2 or TRBV6-3 and TRBJ1-6, with 9 bases identical to TRBD1. V dropped 4 bases and J dropped 10; count of bases not matched to a gene: 5. The CDR3 spans 14 residues. Germline V gives CDR1 MNHEY, CDR2 SVGEGT.

This clonotype was counted at least ten times. V and J are TRBV28 and TRBJ1-2, with D possibly being TRBD1 (5 bases). The CDR3 length is 13 residues. Per germline, CDR1 MDHEN and CDR2 SYDVKM. Trimming shortened V by 8 bases and J by 2 bases, and 12 bases separated the two germline ends. The CDR3 sequence: CASWDGLNYGYTF. CDR3 coding DNA: TGTGCCAGCTGGGACGGACTAAACTATGGCTACACCTTC.

The V gene is TRBV27, the J gene TRBJ1-3; the D gene is possibly TRBD1 (5 bases). Trimming shortened V by 5 bases and J by 4 bases, and 15 bases separated the two germline ends. The germline gives CDR1 MNHEY, CDR2 SMNVEV (reference sequence). This CDR3 region has 15 residues. CDR3 DNA sequence: TGTGCCAGCAGTCCCCCCGGGACTCGAGGAAACACCATATATTTT. Amino acid sequence: CASSPPGTRGNTIYF.

This clonotype was observed many times. This chain joins TRBV6-2 or TRBV6-3 and TRBJ1-1; D possibly corresponds to TRBD1 (5 bases). Germline CDR1 and CDR2: MNHEY and SVGEGT. Trimming stripped 2 bases from V and 10 bases from J, with 11 bases between. This CDR3 spans 12 amino acids. The CDR3 region is CASSYGGVLAFF. CDR3 DNA: TGTGCCAGCAGTTACGGAGGGGTTCTAGCTTTCTTT.

There are many counts of this clonotype. The V gene is TRBV20-1, the J gene TRBJ1-2; D is possibly TRBD1 (5 bases). Trimming took off 4 bases at V and 7 bases at J, with 25 bases between the two ends. The CDR3 covers 16 residues. Germline V gives CDR1 DFQATT, CDR2 SNEGSKA (reference sequence). The CDR3 DNA reads TGCAGTGCTAACGAAGGCCGGCGGGGGGATGGAGTTGGCTACACCTTC. Amino acid sequence: CSANEGRRGDGVGYTF.

J is TRBJ2-3 and V is TRBV5-1, with 10 bases that match TRBD2. Trimming at V came to 5 bases and at J to 2 bases, leaving 5 bases not matched to a gene. The CDR3 runs 15 residues. Germline CDR1 is SGHRS and CDR2 is YFSETQ. This chain's CDR3 is CASRDGLAVTDTQYF. The DNA of the CDR3 is TGCGCCAGCAGAGATGGACTAGCGGTCACAGATACGCAGTATTTT.